This T cell receptor (beta chain) was profiled in a study of blood T cell repertoires in COVID-19. Study at large: The study drew acute and convalescent COVID-19 samples from the United States, Italy and Spain. T cells, B-cell-depleted T cells, or PBMCs provided the cDNA or gDNA that served as material.

This clone was seen just once. As processed by the authors: The authors estimated nucleated cell counts from reference gene primer amplification. TCRdb's table, derived via immunoSEQ multiplex PCR, lists solely in-frame clones and lacks some. That table is the source of V, J and clone size, and D and trimming were worked out from the DNA. The sample contains 310,000 or so clones, around 87% of which appear only once. The CDR3 sequence is 15 residues long. The J segment lost 3 bases and the V segment lost 6 bases, leaving 7 bases of the junction unmatched. The germline V gene has CDR1 MDHEN and CDR2 SYDVKM.

The TCR was taken from a middle-aged man with active or convalescent COVID-19. The sequenced sample consisted of peripheral blood. The V and J genes are TRBV28 and TRBJ1-2; TRBD1 matches at 10 bases. Written as DNA, the CDR3 is TGTGCCAGCAGGTCAGGTGGACAGGGGGACTATGGCTACACCTTC. Its translation is CASRSGGQGDYGYTF.